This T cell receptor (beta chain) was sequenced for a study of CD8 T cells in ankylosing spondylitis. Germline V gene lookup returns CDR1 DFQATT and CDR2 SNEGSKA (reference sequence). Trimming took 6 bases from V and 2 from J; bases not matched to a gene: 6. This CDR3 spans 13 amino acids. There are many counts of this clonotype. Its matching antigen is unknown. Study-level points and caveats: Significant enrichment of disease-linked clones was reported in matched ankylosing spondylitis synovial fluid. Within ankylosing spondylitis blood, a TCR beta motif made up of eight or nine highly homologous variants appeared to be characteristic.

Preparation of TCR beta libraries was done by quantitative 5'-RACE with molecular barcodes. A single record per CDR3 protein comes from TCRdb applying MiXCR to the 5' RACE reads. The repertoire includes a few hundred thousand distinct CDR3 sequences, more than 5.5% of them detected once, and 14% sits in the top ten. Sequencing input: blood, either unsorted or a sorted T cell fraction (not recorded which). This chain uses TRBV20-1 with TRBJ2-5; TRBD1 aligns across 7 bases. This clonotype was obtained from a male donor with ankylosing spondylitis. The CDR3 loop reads CSARTGLQETQYF. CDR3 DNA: TGCAGTGCAAGGACAGGATTGCAAGAGACCCAGTACTTC.